This T cell receptor beta chain comes out of a study of a mutant IDH1 vaccine in newly diagnosed glioma. The CDR3 contains 15 residues. The V gene's germline CDR1 is SGHVS and CDR2 FQNEAQ. The V segment lost 4 bases and the J segment 5 bases; nucleotides outside the gene matches: 5. Concerning this clone: Its antigen is as yet unknown.

Repertoires were generated with immunoSEQ multiplex PCR, while TCRdb's copy carries only in-frame clones and drops some. Of about 41,000 clones listed, over 70% are singletons. Documented time point: week 23, last vaccination. Vaccination comprised doses that each held 300 ug of mutant IDH1 20-mer peptide, plus topical imiquimod. The clonotype was recovered from a woman aged 40-49 years with glioma. Some clones in this sample may be carry-over from other donors' samples. The material sequenced was PBMCs, taken from a glioma patient whose treatment included an IDH1 peptide vaccine. V usage is TRBV7-8 and J usage is TRBJ1-2, with TRBD1 identical over 12 bases. The CDR3 spells CASSSPGQGAYGYTF. The CDR3 DNA reads TGTGCCAGCAGCTCCCCGGGACAGGGGGCTTATGGCTACACCTTC.